A selection of T cell receptor beta chains follows, all from one sample in a study of T cell responses to AZD1222 COVID-19 vaccine. Method: immunoSEQ multiplex PCR; TCRdb's copy keeps in-frame clones and lacks some. The sample consists of under 80,000 clones, approximately 85% of them appearing once. This specimen consisted of peripheral blood, obtained on day 0 of MenACWY control vaccination. These receptor sequences come from an adult in good health. The CDR3 runs from the conserved cysteine through the conserved F or W. Each record gives: V gene, D gene, clone size, J gene, CDR3 DNA, CDR3 protein. A D gene is named only where the DNA matches it firmly. Clone size is shown for a subset of rows, as once, few, many or a class of expanded clone.

v_call: TRBV9
d_call: TRBD1
clone_size: few
j_call: TRBJ1-4
cdr3_nt: TGTGCCAGCAGCCCGGGGACAGCAACTAATGAAAAACTGTTTTTT
cdr3_aa: CASSPGTATNEKLFF

v_call: TRBV5-1
d_call: NA
clone_size: NA
j_call: TRBJ1-5
cdr3_nt: TGCGCCAGCAGCTTGAGTGGAACGAGCAATCAGCCCCAGCATTTT
cdr3_aa: CASSLSGTSNQPQHF

v_call: TRBV30
d_call: NA
clone_size: once
j_call: TRBJ1-3
cdr3_nt: TGTGCCAGAGGACACCCGACCTCTGGAAACACCATATATTTT
cdr3_aa: CARGHPTSGNTIYF

v_call: TRBV5-1
d_call: TRBD1
clone_size: few
j_call: TRBJ1-1
cdr3_nt: TGCGCCAGCAGCTTGGAACAGGGGAGTTACACTGAAGCTTTCTTT
cdr3_aa: CASSLEQGSYTEAFF

v_call: TRBV7-3
d_call: NA
clone_size: NA
j_call: TRBJ1-5
cdr3_nt: TGTGCCAGCAGCTTATTCCAGGTTAGTCAGCCCCAGCATTTT
cdr3_aa: CASSLFQVSQPQHF

v_call: TRBV3-1/TRBV3-2
d_call: NA
clone_size: few
j_call: TRBJ2-3
cdr3_nt: TGTGCCAGCAGCCAAGATGTAGCGGCGGCAGATACGCAGTATTTT
cdr3_aa: CASSQDVAAADTQYF

v_call: TRBV9
d_call: NA
clone_size: NA
j_call: TRBJ1-3
cdr3_nt: TGTGCCAGCAGCGTAGCAGGGTCTGGAAACACCATATATTTT
cdr3_aa: CASSVAGSGNTIYF

v_call: TRBV5-1
d_call: NA
clone_size: NA
j_call: TRBJ1-4
cdr3_nt: TGCGCCAGCAGCTTGGAGGCTGGAAAAGAAAAACTGTTTTTT
cdr3_aa: CASSLEAGKEKLFF

v_call: TRBV7-9
d_call: NA
clone_size: NA
j_call: TRBJ2-7
cdr3_nt: TGTGCCAGCAGCTTAGAGGGACACCCTCAGTACTTC
cdr3_aa: CASSLEGHPQYF

v_call: TRBV6-5
d_call: NA
clone_size: NA
j_call: TRBJ2-2
cdr3_nt: TGTGCCAGCAGCCTCAAAGGACCCGGCACCGGGGAGCTGTTTTTT
cdr3_aa: CASSLKGPGTGELFF

v_call: TRBV3-1/TRBV3-2
d_call: NA
clone_size: NA
j_call: TRBJ2-2
cdr3_nt: TGTGCCAGCAGCCAAGATGTGGGAGGTGCCGGGGAGCTGTTTTTT
cdr3_aa: CASSQDVGGAGELFF

v_call: TRBV11-2
d_call: NA
clone_size: NA
j_call: TRBJ1-2
cdr3_nt: TGTGCCAGCAGCTTATTAACAGAAATACACACCTTC
cdr3_aa: CASSLLTEIHTF

v_call: TRBV11-1
d_call: NA
clone_size: NA
j_call: TRBJ2-1
cdr3_nt: TGTGCCAGCAGCCCACCGGCCGGGGATGAGCAGTTCTTC
cdr3_aa: CASSPPAGDEQFF

v_call: TRBV2
d_call: TRBD1
clone_size: NA
j_call: TRBJ1-2
cdr3_nt: TGTGCCAGCAGTGTCCGGGACAGGGCCTCTGGCTACACCTTC
cdr3_aa: CASSVRDRASGYTF

v_call: TRBV5-1
d_call: TRBD1
clone_size: NA
j_call: TRBJ2-2
cdr3_nt: TGCGCCAGCAGCCCCGGGGGACAGGGGAGCACCGGGGAGCTGTTTTTT
cdr3_aa: CASSPGGQGSTGELFF

v_call: TRBV29-1
d_call: TRBD1
clone_size: NA
j_call: TRBJ1-4
cdr3_nt: TGCAGCGCATACAGGGGGCTTGAAAAACTGTTTTTT
cdr3_aa: CSAYRGLEKLFF

v_call: TRBV2
d_call: NA
clone_size: NA
j_call: TRBJ2-1
cdr3_nt: TGTGCCAGCAGTCGTGACACAAACAATGAGCAGTTCTTC
cdr3_aa: CASSRDTNNEQFF

v_call: TRBV27
d_call: NA
clone_size: NA
j_call: TRBJ2-1
cdr3_nt: TGTGCCAGCAGTTCCCGACAGGCGAATGAGCAGTTCTTC
cdr3_aa: CASSSRQANEQFF

v_call: TRBV6-5
d_call: NA
clone_size: once
j_call: TRBJ1-3
cdr3_nt: TGTGCCAGCAGTTACCGACAAGGAAACACCATATATTTT
cdr3_aa: CASSYRQGNTIYF

v_call: TRBV27
d_call: NA
clone_size: once
j_call: TRBJ2-1
cdr3_nt: TGTGCCAGCAGTGCGTACAATGAGCAGTTCTTC
cdr3_aa: CASSAYNEQFF

v_call: TRBV3-1/TRBV3-2
d_call: TRBD1
clone_size: NA
j_call: TRBJ2-1
cdr3_nt: TGTGCCAGCAGCCAAGGTAGGGGCGAGGGGGCGCAGTTCTTC
cdr3_aa: CASSQGRGEGAQFF

v_call: TRBV3-1/TRBV3-2
d_call: TRBD1
clone_size: NA
j_call: TRBJ1-6
cdr3_nt: TGTGCCAGCAGCCAGGGACAGGGAAGTTCACCCCTCCACTTT
cdr3_aa: CASSQGQGSSPLHF

v_call: TRBV4-1
d_call: NA
clone_size: once
j_call: TRBJ1-2
cdr3_nt: TGCGCCAGCAGCCAAGTTCAGGGATACGGCTACACCTTC
cdr3_aa: CASSQVQGYGYTF

v_call: TRBV4-3
d_call: NA
clone_size: NA
j_call: TRBJ2-7
cdr3_nt: TGCGCCAGCAGCCAAGATTGGGGGGACGAGCAGTACTTC
cdr3_aa: CASSQDWGDEQYF

v_call: TRBV28
d_call: TRBD2
clone_size: NA
j_call: TRBJ2-7
cdr3_nt: TGTGCCAGCAGGATTAAACTAGCGGGGAGGTACGAGCAGTACTTC
cdr3_aa: CASRIKLAGRYEQYF

v_call: TRBV7-9
d_call: NA
clone_size: NA
j_call: TRBJ1-1
cdr3_nt: TGTGCCAGCAGCTTTTCCGGAGGGGTGAACACTGAAGCTTTCTTT
cdr3_aa: CASSFSGGVNTEAFF

v_call: TRBV19
d_call: TRBD1
clone_size: NA
j_call: TRBJ1-4
cdr3_nt: TGTGCCAGTAGTATTCCCCGGGACAGGGGCCATGAAAAACTGTTTTTT
cdr3_aa: CASSIPRDRGHEKLFF

v_call: TRBV29-1
d_call: NA
clone_size: NA
j_call: TRBJ2-5
cdr3_nt: TGCAGCGTTGTCTCTGCCAACCAAGAGACCCAGTACTTC
cdr3_aa: CSVVSANQETQYF

v_call: TRBV7-2
d_call: TRBD2
clone_size: NA
j_call: TRBJ2-4
cdr3_nt: TGTGCCAGCAGCTCCCGCGGGGGCGGGGGGTCAGCCAAAAACATTCAGTACTTC
cdr3_aa: CASSSRGGGGSAKNIQYF

v_call: TRBV10-3
d_call: TRBD1
clone_size: few
j_call: TRBJ2-7
cdr3_nt: TGTGCCATCGGGGGGACAGGGGGCTACGAGCAGTACTTC
cdr3_aa: CAIGGTGGYEQYF

v_call: TRBV5-6
d_call: NA
clone_size: medium-sized
j_call: TRBJ1-1
cdr3_nt: TGTGCCAGCAGCTTAACCGGGACATTGAACACTGAAGCTTTCTTT
cdr3_aa: CASSLTGTLNTEAFF

v_call: TRBV27
d_call: NA
clone_size: NA
j_call: TRBJ1-5
cdr3_nt: TGTGCCAGCAGTTTTACTGGTCAGCCCCAGCATTTT
cdr3_aa: CASSFTGQPQHF

v_call: TRBV2
d_call: NA
clone_size: NA
j_call: TRBJ1-5
cdr3_nt: TGTGCCAGCAGTGAAGCGAGCGGGGCTCAGCCCCAGCATTTT
cdr3_aa: CASSEASGAQPQHF

v_call: TRBV30
d_call: TRBD2
clone_size: NA
j_call: TRBJ2-7
cdr3_nt: TGTGCCTGGAGTATCGGACTAGCGCTATTCTCCTACGAGCAGTACTTC
cdr3_aa: CAWSIGLALFSYEQYF

v_call: TRBV27
d_call: NA
clone_size: NA
j_call: TRBJ2-2
cdr3_nt: TGTGCCAGCAGTTTTATCGCGTTCGCGAACACCGGGGAGCTGTTTTTT
cdr3_aa: CASSFIAFANTGELFF

v_call: TRBV28
d_call: NA
clone_size: NA
j_call: TRBJ1-1
cdr3_nt: TGTGCCAGCAGTTTTGGTGGGTACACAGCTTTCTTT
cdr3_aa: CASSFGGYTAFF

v_call: TRBV28
d_call: NA
clone_size: NA
j_call: TRBJ1-5
cdr3_nt: TGTGCCAGCAGTTCCACAGGGAATCAGCCCCAGCATTTT
cdr3_aa: CASSSTGNQPQHF

v_call: TRBV4-1
d_call: NA
clone_size: NA
j_call: TRBJ1-6
cdr3_nt: TGCGCCAGCAGCCAAGCTCGGCTTAATTCACCCCTCCACTTT
cdr3_aa: CASSQARLNSPLHF

v_call: TRBV30
d_call: NA
clone_size: NA
j_call: TRBJ2-5
cdr3_nt: TGTGCCTGGAGTCACAACCAAGAGACCCAGTACTTC
cdr3_aa: CAWSHNQETQYF

v_call: TRBV30
d_call: NA
clone_size: NA
j_call: TRBJ2-7
cdr3_nt: TGTGCCTGGAGAGGGGACACCCAAAGCGAGCAGTACTTC
cdr3_aa: CAWRGDTQSEQYF

v_call: TRBV7-2
d_call: NA
clone_size: NA
j_call: TRBJ2-7
cdr3_nt: TGTGCCAGCAGCTTAGGCCCTGAGCAGTACTTC
cdr3_aa: CASSLGPEQYF

v_call: TRBV9
d_call: NA
clone_size: few
j_call: TRBJ2-2
cdr3_nt: TGTGCCAGCACCGATTCAGACCATGTCTCGAACACCGGGGAGCTGTTTTTT
cdr3_aa: CASTDSDHVSNTGELFF

v_call: TRBV7-9
d_call: TRBD1
clone_size: NA
j_call: TRBJ2-3
cdr3_nt: TGTGCCAGCAGCTCGGGACAGGGATCCACAGATACGCAGTATTTT
cdr3_aa: CASSSGQGSTDTQYF

v_call: TRBV4-3
d_call: NA
clone_size: NA
j_call: TRBJ1-6
cdr3_nt: TGCGCCAGCAGCCAAGACCGTGGGAAATTGTCACCCCTCCACTTT
cdr3_aa: CASSQDRGKLSPLHF

v_call: TRBV6-5
d_call: TRBD1
clone_size: NA
j_call: TRBJ2-1
cdr3_nt: TGTGCCAGCAGGCTGACAGGGATTCGGGCGTATGAGCAGTTCTTC
cdr3_aa: CASRLTGIRAYEQFF

v_call: TRBV29-1
d_call: NA
clone_size: few
j_call: TRBJ2-1
cdr3_nt: TGCAGCGTCAACAGGGGGGGCAATGAGCAGTTCTTC
cdr3_aa: CSVNRGGNEQFF

v_call: TRBV5-6
d_call: NA
clone_size: NA
j_call: TRBJ1-2
cdr3_nt: TGTGCCAGCAGCTTGGTGGGGGGCGTGACCTATGGCTACACCTTC
cdr3_aa: CASSLVGGVTYGYTF

v_call: TRBV4-3
d_call: NA
clone_size: NA
j_call: TRBJ2-7
cdr3_nt: TGCGCCAGCAGCCAAGACTGGCAGGGTCACTACGAGCAGTACTTC
cdr3_aa: CASSQDWQGHYEQYF

v_call: TRBV7-3
d_call: TRBD1
clone_size: NA
j_call: TRBJ2-1
cdr3_nt: TGTGCCAGCAGCCCGACAGGGGGTCACCATGAGCAGTTCTTC
cdr3_aa: CASSPTGGHHEQFF

v_call: TRBV5-1
d_call: NA
clone_size: NA
j_call: TRBJ1-1
cdr3_nt: TGCGCCAGCAGCCGAGACTGGAACACTGAAGCTTTCTTT
cdr3_aa: CASSRDWNTEAFF

v_call: TRBV4-3
d_call: NA
clone_size: NA
j_call: TRBJ2-2
cdr3_nt: TGCGCCAGCAGCCAAGATGAGCTCACCGGGGAGCTGTTTTTT
cdr3_aa: CASSQDELTGELFF

v_call: TRBV19
d_call: NA
clone_size: once
j_call: TRBJ2-1
cdr3_nt: TGTGCCAGTAGAGGGGGAGTCTACAATGAGCAGTTCTTC
cdr3_aa: CASRGGVYNEQFF

v_call: TRBV19
d_call: NA
clone_size: few
j_call: TRBJ1-1
cdr3_nt: TGTGCCAGTAGTGTCCGGACGGGGGTTGAAGCTTTCTTT
cdr3_aa: CASSVRTGVEAFF

v_call: TRBV4-3
d_call: NA
clone_size: NA
j_call: TRBJ1-6
cdr3_nt: TGCGCCAGCAGCCAAGATCCGGCGCATAATTCACCCCTCCACTTT
cdr3_aa: CASSQDPAHNSPLHF

v_call: TRBV29-1
d_call: NA
clone_size: NA
j_call: TRBJ2-2
cdr3_nt: TGCAGCGTTTGGGTAACGAACACCGGGGAGCTGTTTTTT
cdr3_aa: CSVWVTNTGELFF

v_call: TRBV11-1
d_call: TRBD1
clone_size: NA
j_call: TRBJ2-7
cdr3_nt: TGTGCCAGCAGCTTAGACGGGACAGCACACTACGAGCAGTACTTC
cdr3_aa: CASSLDGTAHYEQYF

v_call: TRBV19
d_call: NA
clone_size: NA
j_call: TRBJ2-1
cdr3_nt: TGTGCCAGTAGTACCCTGACAGGTCCTCCGGGGGGCGAGCAGTTCTTC
cdr3_aa: CASSTLTGPPGGEQFF

v_call: TRBV30
d_call: NA
clone_size: NA
j_call: TRBJ2-7
cdr3_nt: TGTGCCTGGAGTTCTCTCGGCGAGCAGTACTTC
cdr3_aa: CAWSSLGEQYF

v_call: TRBV11-1
d_call: NA
clone_size: NA
j_call: TRBJ1-6
cdr3_nt: TGTGCCAGCAGCTTACAGAGCGAGTCACCCCTCCACTTT
cdr3_aa: CASSLQSESPLHF

v_call: TRBV28
d_call: NA
clone_size: NA
j_call: TRBJ1-1
cdr3_nt: TGTGCCAGTGAACAGGACCCGAACACTGAAGCTTTCTTT
cdr3_aa: CASEQDPNTEAFF